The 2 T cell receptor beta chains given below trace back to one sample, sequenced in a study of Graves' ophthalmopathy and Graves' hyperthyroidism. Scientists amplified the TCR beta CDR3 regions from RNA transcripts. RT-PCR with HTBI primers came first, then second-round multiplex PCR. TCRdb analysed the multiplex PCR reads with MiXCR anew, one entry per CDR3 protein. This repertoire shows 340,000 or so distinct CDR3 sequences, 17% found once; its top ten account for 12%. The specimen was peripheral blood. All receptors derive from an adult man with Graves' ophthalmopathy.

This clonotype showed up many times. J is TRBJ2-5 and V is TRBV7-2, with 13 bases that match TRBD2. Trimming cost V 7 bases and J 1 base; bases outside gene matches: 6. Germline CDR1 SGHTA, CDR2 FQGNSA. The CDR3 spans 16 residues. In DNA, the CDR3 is TGTGCCAGCAAATCGGGACTAGCGGGGTTCCAAGAGACCCAGTACTTC. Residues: CASKSGLAGFQETQYF.

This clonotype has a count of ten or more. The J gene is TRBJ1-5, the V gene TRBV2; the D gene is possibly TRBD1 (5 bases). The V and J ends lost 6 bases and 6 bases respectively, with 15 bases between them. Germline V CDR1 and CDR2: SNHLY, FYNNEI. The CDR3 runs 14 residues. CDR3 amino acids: CASSTGTSSQPQHF. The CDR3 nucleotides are TGTGCCAGCAGCACGGGGACTTCTAGTCAGCCCCAGCATTTT.